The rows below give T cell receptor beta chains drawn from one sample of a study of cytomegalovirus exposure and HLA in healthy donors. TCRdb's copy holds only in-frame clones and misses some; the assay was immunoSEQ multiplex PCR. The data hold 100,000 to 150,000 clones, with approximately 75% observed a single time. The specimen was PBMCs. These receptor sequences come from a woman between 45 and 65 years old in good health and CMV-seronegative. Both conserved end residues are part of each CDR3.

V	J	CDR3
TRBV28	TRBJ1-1	CASSLSGNTEAFF
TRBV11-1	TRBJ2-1	CASSRQNNEQFF
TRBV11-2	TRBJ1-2	CASSRRDRNYGYTF
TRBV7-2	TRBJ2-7	CASSTSGGPTYEQYF
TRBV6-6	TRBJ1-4	CASRAGATNEKLFF
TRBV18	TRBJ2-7	CASSRGLAGVSEQYF
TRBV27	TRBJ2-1	CASTPTSGDAYNEQFF
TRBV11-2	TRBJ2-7	CASSLSGAETYEQYF
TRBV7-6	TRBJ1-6	CASSPIGTESNSPLHF
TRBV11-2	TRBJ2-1	CASSLGLGLAGEWDEQFF
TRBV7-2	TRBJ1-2	CASSLTGGAVKSGYTF
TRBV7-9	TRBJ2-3	CASSSSGTSTDTQYF
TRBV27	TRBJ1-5	CASSFSFNQPQHF
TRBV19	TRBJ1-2	CASSILDFTGNYGYTF
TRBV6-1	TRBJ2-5	CASTLQETQYF
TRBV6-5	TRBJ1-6	CASSVGALNNSPLHF
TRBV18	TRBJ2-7	CASSPPGGGSSSYEQYF
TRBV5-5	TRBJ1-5	CASSFDDRNNQPQHF
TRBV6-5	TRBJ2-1	CASSYLTGGGEQFF
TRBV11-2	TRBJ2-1	CASSSAPGSGRSSEQFF
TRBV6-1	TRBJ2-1	CASSELHGGGRGVDEQFF
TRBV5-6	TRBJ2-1	CASTLLAGVFDEQFF
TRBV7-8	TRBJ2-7	CASSLIRESYEQYF
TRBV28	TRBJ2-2	CASRSTGTGELFF
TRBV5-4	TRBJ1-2	CASLPEGGIANTF
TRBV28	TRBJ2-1	CASSSHWTGNNEQFF
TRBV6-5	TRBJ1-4	CASSYSTPQNNEKLFF
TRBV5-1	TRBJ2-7	CASSLGLAGTYEQYF
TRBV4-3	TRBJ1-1	CASSQDRGTEAFF
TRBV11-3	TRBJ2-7	CASLRSGEDEQYF
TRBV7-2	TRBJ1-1	CASSLAVSNTEAFF
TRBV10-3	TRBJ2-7	CAPWGPKQYF
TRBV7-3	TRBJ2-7	CASSFGTSGYEQYF
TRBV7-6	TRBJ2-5	CASSPRTGEETQYF
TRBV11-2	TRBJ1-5	CARRDRWLGGDQPQHF
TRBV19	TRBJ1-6	CASSDNGQGTSPLHF
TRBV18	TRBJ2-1	CASGVAGVYNEQFF
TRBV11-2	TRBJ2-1	CASSFSRLEDEQFF
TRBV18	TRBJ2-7	CASSTDRGPITYEQYF
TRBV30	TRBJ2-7	CAWRPRDREGEQYF
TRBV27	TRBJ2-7	CASSLSSTSSGTPYEQYF
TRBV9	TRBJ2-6	CASSATDRDSGANVLTF
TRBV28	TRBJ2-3	CASSLLAGVTDTQYF